This entry is about one TCR beta chain. The antigen is undetermined. This entry comes from a study of T cell responses to AZD1222 COVID-19 vaccine. General observations from the study: Nearly half of spike-specific TCRs reportedly go after variant regions that carry no mutations. When two AZD1222 doses had been given, Spike-specific TCR breadth and depth rose. Spike regions recognized by vaccine-associated CD4 TCRs spanned the protein, led by 160-218 and 743-854.

The CDR3 has 15 amino acids. CDR1 and CDR2 (germline): MNHEY, SMNVEV (reference sequence). V was shortened by 5 bases and J by 0 bases, with 8 bases between the two germline ends. Using immunoSEQ multiplex PCR, the repertoire was profiled, and TCRdb retains in-frame clones only, with some absent. The profile shows about 94,000 clones, roughly 84% of them singletons. This clonotype was sampled from an adult in good health. The chain uses TRBV27 and TRBJ1-6; D gene uncertain. Sequences were derived from peripheral blood, sampled on day 0 of AZD1222 vaccination. In nucleotides, the CDR3 is TGTGCCAGCAGTCATTCGAGCTCCTATAATTCACCCCTCCACTTT. It specifies CASSHSSSYNSPLHF.